The rows below give T cell receptor beta chains drawn from one sample of a study of shared clonotypes between healthy human individuals. The protocol was immunoSEQ multiplex PCR, while the TCRdb copy is restricted to in-frame clones and leaves out a portion. This table has some 1 million clones, 65% to 80% appearing once. Sequencing was performed on memory CD4+ T cells sorted from blood. All receptors derive from a man in his late teens or twenties in good health. Both conserved end residues are part of each CDR3. The D gene is left open where the match is weak. The size field is filled for only some rows; it gives once, few, many or a size class.

NA	TRBJ2-3	17	TRBV6-1	TRBD2	TGTGCCAGCAGTGAAATAGGAAAGCGGGAGATGCGAGATACGCAGTATTTT	CASSEIGKREMRDTQYF
NA	TRBJ2-3	15	TRBV10-1	NA	TGCGCCAGCAGCGTCTCGCCCCACAGCACAGATACGCAGTATTTT	CASSVSPHSTDTQYF
NA	TRBJ1-2	15	TRBV7-2	NA	TGTGCCAGCAGCTTAAGGGCCAGTACTAACTATGGCTACACCTTC	CASSLRASTNYGYTF
NA	TRBJ1-2	12	TRBV29-1	TRBD1	TGCAGCGTCGACGGGACAGGGGGTGGCTACACCTTC	CSVDGTGGGYTF
NA	TRBJ1-5	15	TRBV7-2	NA	TGTGCCAGCAGTCGGCGGGGTCTGGGCAATCAGCCCCAGCATTTT	CASSRRGLGNQPQHF
NA	TRBJ1-6	17	TRBV9	TRBD1	TGTGCCAGCAGCGAGGGGGGGACAGGGTTGATTAATTCACCCCTCCACTTT	CASSEGGTGLINSPLHF
NA	TRBJ1-5	14	TRBV2	TRBD1	TGTGCCAGCAGGCTGGACAGGGCCGGGCAGCCCCAGCATTTT	CASRLDRAGQPQHF
NA	TRBJ1-1	13	TRBV10-3	NA	TGTGCCATCAGTGAGTCGACAGCTACTGAAGCTTTCTTT	CAISESTATEAFF
NA	TRBJ2-6	18	TRBV18	TRBD2	TGTGCCAGCTCACCACCGGGGAGGGACCTCTCTGGGGCCAACGTCCTGACTTTC	CASSPPGRDLSGANVLTF
once	TRBJ2-3	14	TRBV6-6	NA	TGTGCCAGCAGCCGAGGCGGACTAACAGATACGCAGTATTTT	CASSRGGLTDTQYF
NA	TRBJ2-7	15	TRBV6-5	NA	TGTGCCAGCAACCCAACGGGCGGGCAGTTATACGAGCAGTACTTC	CASNPTGGQLYEQYF
NA	TRBJ2-5	14	TRBV10-3	NA	TGTGCCATCAGTGGCGACGGTCGGGGAGAGACCCAGTACTTC	CAISGDGRGETQYF
few	TRBJ1-4	18	TRBV25-1	TRBD1	TGTGCCAGCAGTGGAACAGGGGGCTTGGGAGGAGGTCCTGAAAACCTGTTTTTT	CASSGTGGLGGGPENLFF
NA	TRBJ1-2	13	TRBV18	NA	TGTGCCAGCTCACCAGAGGGGCATTATGGCTACACCTTC	CASSPEGHYGYTF
NA	TRBJ2-3	15	TRBV19	NA	TGTGCCAGTAGTATTGAGGGCCAGTACACAGATACGCAGTATTTT	CASSIEGQYTDTQYF
NA	TRBJ2-5	14	TRBV10-3	NA	TGTGCCATCAGTGAGTCGGCAGGAGGGGAGACCCAGTACTTC	CAISESAGGETQYF
NA	TRBJ2-3	12	TRBV7-2	NA	TGTGCCAGCAGCTTAGCCCCAGATACGCAGTATTTT	CASSLAPDTQYF
NA	TRBJ1-2	14	TRBV5-1	TRBD1	TGCGCCAGCAGCGAGGGACAGCGAGGCTATGGCTACACCTTC	CASSEGQRGYGYTF
NA	TRBJ2-3	13	TRBV6-6	NA	TGTGCCAGCCGAGGGCCAGGGTCTGATACGCAGTATTTT	CASRGPGSDTQYF
NA	TRBJ2-3	13	TRBV4-1	TRBD1	TGCGCCAGCAGCCAGGTACAGGGGGGTTCCCAGTATTTT	CASSQVQGGSQYF
NA	TRBJ1-5	15	TRBV27	NA	TGTGCCAGCAGAATAGGGCGGGGTGGCAATCAGCCCCAGCATTTT	CASRIGRGGNQPQHF
NA	TRBJ1-2	13	TRBV4-2	NA	TGTGCCAGCAGCCAAGAGAGACTGAATGGCTACACCTTC	CASSQERLNGYTF
NA	TRBJ1-1	13	TRBV10-2	NA	TGCGCCAGCAGTGGAGGAGGAAGTTATGAAGCTTTCTTT	CASSGGGSYEAFF
NA	TRBJ2-1	18	TRBV6-1	TRBD2	TGTGCCAGCAGTGCTGGGACTAGCGGGATGTCCTCCTACAATGAGCAGTTCTTC	CASSAGTSGMSSYNEQFF